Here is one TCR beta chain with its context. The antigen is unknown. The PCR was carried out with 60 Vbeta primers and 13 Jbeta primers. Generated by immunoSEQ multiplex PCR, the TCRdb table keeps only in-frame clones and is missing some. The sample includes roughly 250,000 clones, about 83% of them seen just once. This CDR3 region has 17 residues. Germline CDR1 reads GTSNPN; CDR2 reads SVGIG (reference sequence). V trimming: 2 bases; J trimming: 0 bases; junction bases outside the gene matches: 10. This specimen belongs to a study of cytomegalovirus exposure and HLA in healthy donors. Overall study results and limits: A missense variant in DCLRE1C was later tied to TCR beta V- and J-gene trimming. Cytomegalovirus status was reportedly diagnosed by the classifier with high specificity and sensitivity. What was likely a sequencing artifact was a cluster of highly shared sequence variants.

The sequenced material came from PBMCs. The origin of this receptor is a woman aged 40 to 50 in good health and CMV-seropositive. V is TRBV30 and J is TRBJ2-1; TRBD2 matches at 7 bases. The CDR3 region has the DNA TGTGCCTGGAGTCGGGCGGGGAGGACTAGCTCCTACAATGAGCAGTTCTTC. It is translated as CAWSRAGRTSSYNEQFF. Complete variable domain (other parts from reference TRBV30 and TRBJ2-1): SQTIHQWPATLVQPVGSPLSLECTVEGTSNPNLYWYRQAAGRGLQLLFYSVGIGQISSEVPQNLSASRPQDRQFILSSKKLLLSDSGFYLCAWSRAGRTSSYNEQFFGPGTRLTVL.